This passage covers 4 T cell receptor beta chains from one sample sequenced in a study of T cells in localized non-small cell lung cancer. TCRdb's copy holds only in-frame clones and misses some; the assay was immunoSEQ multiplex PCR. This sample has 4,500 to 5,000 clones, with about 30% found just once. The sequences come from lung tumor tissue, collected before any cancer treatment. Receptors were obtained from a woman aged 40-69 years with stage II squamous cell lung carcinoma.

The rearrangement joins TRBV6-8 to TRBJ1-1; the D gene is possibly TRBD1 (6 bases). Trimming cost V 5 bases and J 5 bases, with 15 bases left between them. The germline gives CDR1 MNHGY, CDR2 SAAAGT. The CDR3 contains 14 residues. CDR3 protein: CASSASGELTEAFF. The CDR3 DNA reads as TGTGCCAGCAGTGCGTCAGGGGAATTGACTGAAGCTTTCTTT.

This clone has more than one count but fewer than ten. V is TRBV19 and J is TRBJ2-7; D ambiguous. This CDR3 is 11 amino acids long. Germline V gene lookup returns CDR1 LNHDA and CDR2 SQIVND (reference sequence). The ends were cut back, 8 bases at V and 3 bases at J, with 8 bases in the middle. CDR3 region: CASSSHYEQYF. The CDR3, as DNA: TGTGCCAGTTCTTCCCACTACGAGCAGTACTTC. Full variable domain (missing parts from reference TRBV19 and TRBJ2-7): DGGITQSPKYLFRKEGQNVTLSCEQNLNHDAMYWYRQDPGQGLRLIYYSQIVNDFQKGDIAEGYSVSREKKESFPLTVTSAQKNPTAFYLCASSSHYEQYFGPGTRLTVT.

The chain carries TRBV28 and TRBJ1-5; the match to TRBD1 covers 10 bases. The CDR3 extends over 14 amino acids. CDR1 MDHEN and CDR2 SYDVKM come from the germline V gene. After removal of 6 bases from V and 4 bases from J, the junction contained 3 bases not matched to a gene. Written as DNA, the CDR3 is TGTGCCAGCAGCCGGGACAGGGGTAATCAGCCCCAGCATTTT. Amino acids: CASSRDRGNQPQHF.

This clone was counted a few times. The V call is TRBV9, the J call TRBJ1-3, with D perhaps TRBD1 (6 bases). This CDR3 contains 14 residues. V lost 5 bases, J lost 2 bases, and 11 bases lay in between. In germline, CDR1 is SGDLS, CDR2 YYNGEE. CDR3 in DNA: TGTGCCAGCAGTCAGGGGTTGACTGGAAACACCATATATTTT. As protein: CASSQGLTGNTIYF.